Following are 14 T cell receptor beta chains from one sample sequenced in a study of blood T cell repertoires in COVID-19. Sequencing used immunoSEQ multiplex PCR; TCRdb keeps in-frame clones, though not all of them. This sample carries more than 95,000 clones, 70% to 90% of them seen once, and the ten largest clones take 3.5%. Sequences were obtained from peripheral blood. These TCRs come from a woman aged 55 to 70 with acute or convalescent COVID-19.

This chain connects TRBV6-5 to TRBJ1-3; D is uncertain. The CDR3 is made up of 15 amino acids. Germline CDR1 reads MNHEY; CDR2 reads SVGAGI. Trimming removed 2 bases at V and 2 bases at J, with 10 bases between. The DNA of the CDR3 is TGTGCCAGCAGTTACGGGAGACTCGCTGGAAACACCATATATTTT. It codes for CASSYGRLAGNTIYF.

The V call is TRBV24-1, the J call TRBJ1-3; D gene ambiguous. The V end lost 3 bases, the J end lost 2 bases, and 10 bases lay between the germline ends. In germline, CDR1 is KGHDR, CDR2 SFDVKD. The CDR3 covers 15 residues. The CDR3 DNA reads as TGTGCCACCAGTGATAGGCGGTTCACTGGAAACACCATATATTTT. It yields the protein CATSDRRFTGNTIYF.

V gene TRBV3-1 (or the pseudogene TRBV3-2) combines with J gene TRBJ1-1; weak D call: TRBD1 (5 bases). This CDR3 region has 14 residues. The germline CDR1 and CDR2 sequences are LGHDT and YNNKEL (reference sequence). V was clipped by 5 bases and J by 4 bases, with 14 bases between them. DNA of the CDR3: TGTGCCAGCAGCGTCGGGGGATCTGTCACTGAAGCTTTCTTT. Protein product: CASSVGGSVTEAFF.

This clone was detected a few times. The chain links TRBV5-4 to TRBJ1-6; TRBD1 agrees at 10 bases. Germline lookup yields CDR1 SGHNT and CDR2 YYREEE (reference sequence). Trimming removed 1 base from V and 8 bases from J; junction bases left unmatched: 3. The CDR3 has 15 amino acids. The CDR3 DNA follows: TGTGCCAGCAGCTTGACCGGGACAGGGGATTCACCCCTCCACTTT. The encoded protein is CASSLTGTGDSPLHF. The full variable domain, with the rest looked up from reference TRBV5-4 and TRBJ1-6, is ETGVTQSPTHLIKTRGQQVTLRCSSQSGHNTVSWYQQALGQGPQFIFQYYREEENGRGNFPPRFSGLQFPNYSSELNVNALELDDSALYLCASSLTGTGDSPLHFGNGTRLTVT.

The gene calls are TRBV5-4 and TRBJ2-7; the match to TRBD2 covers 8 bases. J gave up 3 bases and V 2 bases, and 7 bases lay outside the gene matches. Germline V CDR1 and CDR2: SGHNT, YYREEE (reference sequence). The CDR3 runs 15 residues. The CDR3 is CASSFGGRNNYEQYF. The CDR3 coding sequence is TGTGCCAGCAGCTTTGGCGGGAGGAACAACTACGAGCAGTACTTC.

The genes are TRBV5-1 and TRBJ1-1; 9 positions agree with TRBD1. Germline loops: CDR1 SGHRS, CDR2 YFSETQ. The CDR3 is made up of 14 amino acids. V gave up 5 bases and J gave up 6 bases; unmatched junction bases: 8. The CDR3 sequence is CASSRGQGTAEAFF. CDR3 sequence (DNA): TGCGCCAGCAGTAGAGGACAGGGGACGGCTGAAGCTTTCTTT. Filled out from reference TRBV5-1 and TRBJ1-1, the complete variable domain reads KAGVTQTPRYLIKTRGQQVTLSCSPISGHRSVSWYQQTPGQGLQFLFEYFSETQRNKGNFPGRFSGRQFSNSRSEMNVSTLELGDSALYLCASSRGQGTAEAFFGQGTRLTVV.

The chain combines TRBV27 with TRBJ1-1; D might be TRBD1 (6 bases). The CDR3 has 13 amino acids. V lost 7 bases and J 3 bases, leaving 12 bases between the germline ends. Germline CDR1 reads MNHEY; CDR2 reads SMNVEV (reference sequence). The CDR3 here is CASKKQGYTEAFF. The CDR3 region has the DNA TGTGCCAGCAAAAAACAGGGCTACACTGAAGCTTTCTTT.

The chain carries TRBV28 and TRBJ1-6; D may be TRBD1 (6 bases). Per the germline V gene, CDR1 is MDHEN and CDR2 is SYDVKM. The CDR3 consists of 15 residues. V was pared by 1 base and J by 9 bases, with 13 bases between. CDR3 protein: CASSLSRTGISPLHF. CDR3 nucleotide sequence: TGTGCCAGCAGTTTATCCCGAACAGGGATTTCACCCCTCCACTTT. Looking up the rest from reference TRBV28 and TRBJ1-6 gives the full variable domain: DVKVTQSSRYLVKRTGEKVFLECVQDMDHENMFWYRQDPGLGLRLIYFSYDVKMKEKGDIPEGYSVSREKKERFSLILESASTNQTSMYLCASSLSRTGISPLHFGNGTRLTVT.

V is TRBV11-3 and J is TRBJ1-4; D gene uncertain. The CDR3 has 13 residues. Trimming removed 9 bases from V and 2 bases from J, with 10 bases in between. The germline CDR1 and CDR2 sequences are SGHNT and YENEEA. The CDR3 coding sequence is TGTGCCAGTTCACAGTTCACTAATGAAAAACTGTTTTTT. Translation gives CASSQFTNEKLFF.

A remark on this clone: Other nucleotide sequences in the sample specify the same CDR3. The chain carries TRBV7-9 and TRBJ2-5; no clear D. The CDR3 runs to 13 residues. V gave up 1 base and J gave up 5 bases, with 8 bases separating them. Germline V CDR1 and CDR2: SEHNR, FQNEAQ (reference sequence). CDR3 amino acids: CASSLGGLETQYF. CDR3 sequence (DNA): TGTGCCAGCAGCTTAGGAGGTTTGGAGACCCAGTACTTC.

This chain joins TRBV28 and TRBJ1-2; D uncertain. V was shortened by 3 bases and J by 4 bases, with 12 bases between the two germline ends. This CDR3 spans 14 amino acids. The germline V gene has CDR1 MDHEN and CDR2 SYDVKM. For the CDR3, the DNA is TGTGCCAGCAGTTTCACACCGACGGGCTATGGCTACACCTTC. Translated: CASSFTPTGYGYTF.

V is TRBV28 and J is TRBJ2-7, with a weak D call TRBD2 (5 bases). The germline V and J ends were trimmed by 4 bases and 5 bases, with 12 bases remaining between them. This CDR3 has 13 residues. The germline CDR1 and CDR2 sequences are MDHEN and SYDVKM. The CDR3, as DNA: TGTGCCAGCAGTTCTCGGACTTCCGACGAGCAGTACGTC. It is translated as CASSSRTSDEQYV.

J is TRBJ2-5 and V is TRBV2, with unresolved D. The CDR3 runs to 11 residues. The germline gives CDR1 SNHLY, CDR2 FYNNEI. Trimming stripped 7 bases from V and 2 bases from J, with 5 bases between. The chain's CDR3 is CASTVQETQYF. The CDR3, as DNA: TGTGCCAGCACGGTTCAAGAGACCCAGTACTTC.

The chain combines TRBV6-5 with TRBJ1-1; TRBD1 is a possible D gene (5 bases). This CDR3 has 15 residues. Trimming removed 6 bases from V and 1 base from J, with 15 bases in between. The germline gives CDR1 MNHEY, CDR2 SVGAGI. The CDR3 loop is CASRARPGGNTEAFF. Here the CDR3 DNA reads TGTGCCAGCAGAGCCAGGCCGGGGGGGAACACTGAAGCTTTCTTT.